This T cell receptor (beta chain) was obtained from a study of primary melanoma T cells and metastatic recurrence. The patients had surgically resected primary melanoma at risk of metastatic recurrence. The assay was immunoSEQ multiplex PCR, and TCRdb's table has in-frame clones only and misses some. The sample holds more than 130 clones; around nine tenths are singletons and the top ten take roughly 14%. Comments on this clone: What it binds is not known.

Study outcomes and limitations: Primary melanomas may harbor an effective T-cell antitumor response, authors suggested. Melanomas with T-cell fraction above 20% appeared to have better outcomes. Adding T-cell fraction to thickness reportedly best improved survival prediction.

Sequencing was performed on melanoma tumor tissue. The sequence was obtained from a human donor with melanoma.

CDR3 DNA sequence: TGTGCCAGCGGACTAGCGGGGAACACCGGGGAGCTGTTTTTT. Translating gives CASGLAGNTGELFF. The rearrangement uses TRBV11-3 and TRBJ2-2; 11 positions agree with TRBD2. V trimming: 8 bases; J trimming: 1 base; junction bases outside the gene matches: 0. This CDR3 comprises 14 residues. Germline V CDR1 and CDR2: SGHNT, YENEEA.